Presented here are 18 T cell receptor beta chains from one specimen sequenced in a study of brain metastases from non-small cell lung cancer. Generated by immunoSEQ multiplex PCR, the TCRdb table keeps only in-frame clones and is missing some. Here the sample spans around 2,000 clones, roughly nine tenths being singletons. The source material was primary lung tumor tissue. The receptors shown here come from a donor at least 40 years old with non-small cell lung cancer.

The rearrangement joins TRBV19 to TRBJ2-3; 9 bases map to TRBD1. This CDR3 is built from 17 residues. Germline V CDR1 and CDR2: LNHDA, SQIVND (reference sequence). Unmatched junction bases numbered 15, after V lost 4 bases and J lost 7 bases. In DNA form, the CDR3 reads TGTGCCAGTAGTAGAATAACCGGGACAGGGCTATCAAATACGCAGTATTTT. Its protein is CASSRITGTGLSNTQYF.

As regards this clone: This CDR3 is also generated by other DNA sequences in the sample. This sequence joins TRBV27 and TRBJ1-1; tentative D call: TRBD1 (5 bases). Germline assignment: CDR1 MNHEY and CDR2 SMNVEV (reference sequence). The V end lost 11 bases, the J end lost 5 bases, and 15 bases lay between the germline ends. The CDR3 is 12 residues long. CDR3 DNA: TGTGCCTCCTCAGGGACGAGGACTGAAGCTTTCTTT. This codes for CASSGTRTEAFF.

This clone was recorded once. This chain uses TRBV2 with TRBJ2-7, with D unclear. Per germline, CDR1 SNHLY and CDR2 FYNNEI. The V and J ends lost 10 bases and 4 bases respectively, with 14 bases between them. The CDR3 consists of 12 residues. Written as DNA, the CDR3 is TGTGCCACAGCCGGGCCTGGATACGAGCAGTACTTC. Translating gives CATAGPGYEQYF.

V gene TRBV2 combines with J gene TRBJ2-3; D is possibly TRBD2 (5 bases). CDR1 is SNHLY, CDR2 FYNNEI, per germline. Trimming removed 3 bases from V and 2 bases from J, with 9 bases in between. The CDR3 covers 14 residues. CDR3 coding DNA: TGTGCCAGCAGTGACGGAGGATACACAGATACGCAGTATTTT. The encoded protein is CASSDGGYTDTQYF. Complete variable domain (other parts from reference TRBV2 and TRBJ2-3): EPEVTQTPSHQVTQMGQEVILRCVPISNHLYFYWYRQILGQKVEFLVSFYNNEISEKSEIFDDQFSVERPDGSNFTLKIRSTKLEDSAMYFCASSDGGYTDTQYFGPGTRLTVL.

The rearrangement joins TRBV11-3 to TRBJ1-2, with D perhaps TRBD1 (6 bases). V dropped 5 bases and J dropped 1 base, with 14 bases sitting between them. The CDR3 has 15 residues. The germline V gene has CDR1 SGHNT and CDR2 YENEEA. This chain's CDR3 is CASSKDGQINYGYTF. The DNA for the CDR3 is TGTGCCAGCAGCAAAGATGGACAGATTAACTATGGCTACACCTTC.

The chain links TRBV5-6 to TRBJ1-2; maybe TRBD1 (5 bases). Germline CDR1 and CDR2: SGHDT and YYEEEE. The V and J ends lost 2 bases and 8 bases respectively, with 25 bases between them. CDR3 length: 17 amino acids. Here the CDR3 reads CASSFRPAGDTSEGYTF. Here the CDR3 DNA reads TGTGCCAGCAGCTTCCGTCCGGCGGGGGATACGTCGGAGGGCTACACCTTC.

V and J are TRBV18 and TRBJ1-1; D not resolved. The CDR3 totals 15 residues. Germline loops: CDR1 KGHSH, CDR2 LQKENI. V was trimmed by 1 base and J by 2 bases, leaving 11 bases between them. CDR3 in DNA: TGTGCCAGCTCACCACAGACGCGCGTAAACACTGAAGCTTTCTTT. Translation: CASSPQTRVNTEAFF.

This clone was seen once. The V gene is TRBV6-1, the J gene TRBJ1-2, with TRBD1 identical over 9 bases. This CDR3 contains 13 residues. V was pared by 6 bases and J by 6 bases, with 5 bases of the junction left unmatched. CDR1 is MNHNS and CDR2 is SASEGT in the germline V gene. The CDR3 DNA reads as TGTGCCAGCAGCTGGACAGGGGAGGATGGCTACACCTTC. This encodes CASSWTGEDGYTF.

This chain connects TRBV28 to TRBJ1-5; TRBD1 agrees at 7 bases. The V gene's germline CDR1 is MDHEN and CDR2 SYDVKM. CDR3 length equals 14 residues. J lost 6 bases, V lost 4 bases, and 6 bases had no gene match. The CDR3 reads CASSSRGSGQPQHF. DNA for the CDR3: TGTGCCAGCAGTTCCAGGGGGTCGGGTCAGCCCCAGCATTTT.

The chain has TRBV11-3 and TRBJ2-3; unclear D gene. Trimming pared 4 bases from V and 1 base from J, leaving 15 bases between. The length of the CDR3 is 16 residues. Germline V gives CDR1 SGHNT, CDR2 YENEEA. The CDR3 spells CASSSASRQGTDTQYF. The CDR3 nucleotides read TGTGCCAGCAGCTCAGCGAGCCGGCAGGGCACAGATACGCAGTATTTT.

The V gene is TRBV7-9, the J gene TRBJ2-1; 8 nucleotides line up with TRBD2. V dropped 5 bases and J dropped 4; count of bases not matched to a gene: 7. CDR3 length: 15 amino acids. Germline lookup yields CDR1 SEHNR and CDR2 FQNEAQ (reference sequence). Written as DNA, the CDR3 is TGTGCCAGCAGCCACCGGGGGGGAGGGTACAATGAGCAGTTCTTC. It is translated as CASSHRGGGYNEQFF. The full variable domain, with the rest looked up from reference TRBV7-9 and TRBJ2-1, is DTGVSQNPRHKITKRGQNVTFRCDPISEHNRLYWYRQTLGQGPEFLTYFQNEAQLEKSRLLSDRFSAERPKGSFSTLEIQRTEQGDSAMYLCASSHRGGGYNEQFFGPGTRLTVL.

This sequence joins TRBV12-3 or TRBV12-4 and TRBJ1-4; D call uncertain. The CDR3 consists of 12 residues. Trimming took off 8 bases at V and 10 bases at J, with 14 bases between the two ends. The CDR3 protein is CASGTVLRKLFF. In DNA, the CDR3 is TGTGCCAGCGGCACAGTTCTGCGAAAACTGTTTTTT.

The genes are TRBV7-3 and TRBJ1-2; possible D gene TRBD1, 5 bases. The germline V gene encodes CDR1 SGHTA and CDR2 FQGTGA. The CDR3 consists of 16 residues. V was pared by 4 bases and J by 8 bases, with 23 bases between. This CDR3 is CASSSSGTDPLFGYTF. CDR3 DNA sequence: TGTGCCAGCAGCTCATCAGGGACCGACCCCCTGTTCGGCTACACCTTC.

Here the CDR3 reads CASSRTGVYGYTF. CDR3 sequence (DNA): TGTGCCAGCAGCCGGACAGGGGTCTATGGCTACACCTTC. The chain employs TRBV28 and TRBJ1-2; 9 bases line up with TRBD1. CDR3 length: 13 residues. With V trimmed by 6 bases and J by 4 bases, 3 bases remained unmatched. Germline CDR1 and CDR2: MDHEN and SYDVKM.

The chain's CDR3 is CASSEQVGLGTEAFF. CDR3 bases: TGCGCCAGCAGTGAGCAGGTAGGGCTGGGCACTGAAGCTTTCTTT. The J gene is TRBJ1-1, the V gene TRBV10-2; no clear D. This CDR3 is built from 15 residues. CDR1 is WSHSY and CDR2 is SAAADI in the germline V gene. V was trimmed by 2 bases and J by 4 bases, leaving 14 bases between them.

V gene TRBV4-1 combines with J gene TRBJ1-6, with 12 bases identical to TRBD1. Germline assignment: CDR1 MGHRA and CDR2 YSYEKL. The CDR3 loop spans 15 amino acids. J was trimmed by 10 bases and V by 5 bases; bases with no gene match: 6. The DNA of the CDR3 is TGCGCCAGCAGCACCCCCGGGACAGGGGGCTCACCCCTCCACTTT. Its protein product is CASSTPGTGGSPLHF.

This clone is categorized as large. The rearrangement links TRBV5-4 to TRBJ2-1; perhaps TRBD1 as D (6 bases). V was clipped by 4 bases and J by 3 bases, with 11 bases between them. CDR1 and CDR2 (germline): SGHNT, YYREEE (reference sequence). The CDR3 extends over 14 amino acids. The CDR3 DNA sequence: TGTGCCAGCAGCCCCTCGACAGGCTACAATGAGCAGTTCTTC. It translates to CASSPSTGYNEQFF.

This chain connects TRBV28 to TRBJ1-4, with D tentatively TRBD1 (5 bases). The CDR3 has 17 amino acids. V shed 3 bases and J shed 0 bases, with 14 bases lying between them. The germline V gene has CDR1 MDHEN and CDR2 SYDVKM. The CDR3 is CASSLNGAATTNEKLFF. In nucleotides, the CDR3 is TGTGCCAGCAGTTTGAATGGGGCAGCTACAACTAATGAAAAACTGTTTTTT.